This T cell receptor (beta chain) was identified in a study of neurological immune-mediated disorders. Many counts were recorded for this clonotype. Per the germline V gene, CDR1 is DFQATT and CDR2 is SNEGSKA (reference sequence). The CDR3 covers 12 residues. V was clipped by 3 bases and J by 5 bases, with 10 bases between them. TCRdb used MiXCR to reprocess the 5' RACE reads, holding one entry per CDR3 protein. The sample includes fewer than 55,000 distinct CDR3 sequences, roughly 6.3% of them seen just once. This receptor was taken from a woman aged 40 to 50 in good health. The rearrangement links TRBV20-1 to TRBJ1-2; no firm D call. The source material was CD4+ T cells from blood. The CDR3 spells CSASRRTYGYTF. CDR3 nucleotides: TGCAGTGCTAGTAGGCGGACTTATGGCTACACCTTC.